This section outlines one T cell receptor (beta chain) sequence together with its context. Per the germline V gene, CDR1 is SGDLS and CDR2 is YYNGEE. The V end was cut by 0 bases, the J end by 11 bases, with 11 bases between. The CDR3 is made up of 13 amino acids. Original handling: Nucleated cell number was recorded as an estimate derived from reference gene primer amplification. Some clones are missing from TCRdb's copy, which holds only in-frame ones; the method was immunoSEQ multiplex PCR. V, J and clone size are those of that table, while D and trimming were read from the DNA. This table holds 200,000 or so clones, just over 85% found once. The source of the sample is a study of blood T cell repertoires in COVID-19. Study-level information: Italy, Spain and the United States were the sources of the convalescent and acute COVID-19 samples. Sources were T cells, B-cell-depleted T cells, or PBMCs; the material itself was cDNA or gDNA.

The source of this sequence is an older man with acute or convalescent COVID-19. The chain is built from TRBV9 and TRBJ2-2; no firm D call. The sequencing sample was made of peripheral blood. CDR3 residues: CASSVDRVGELFF. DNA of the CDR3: TGTGCCAGCAGCGTAGACCGGGTCGGCGAGCTGTTTTTT.